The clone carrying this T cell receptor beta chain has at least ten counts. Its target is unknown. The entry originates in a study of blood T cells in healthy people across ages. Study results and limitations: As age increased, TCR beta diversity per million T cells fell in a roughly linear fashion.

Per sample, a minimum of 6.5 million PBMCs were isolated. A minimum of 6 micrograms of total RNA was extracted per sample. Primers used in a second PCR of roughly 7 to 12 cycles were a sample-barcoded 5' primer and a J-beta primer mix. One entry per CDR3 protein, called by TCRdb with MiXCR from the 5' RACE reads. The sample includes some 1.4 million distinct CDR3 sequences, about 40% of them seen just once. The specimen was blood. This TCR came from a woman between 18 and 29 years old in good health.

The CDR3 loop reads CASSFGGGLAYEQYF. The CDR3 DNA is TGTGCCAGCAGTTTTGGGGGAGGCCTCGCATACGAGCAGTACTTC. The J gene is TRBJ2-7, the V gene TRBV28, with D perhaps matching TRBD2 (6 bases). Trimming shortened V by 3 bases and J by 4 bases, and 16 bases separated the two germline ends. Germline assignment: CDR1 MDHEN and CDR2 SYDVKM. CDR3 length: 15 amino acids.